What follows are 16 T cell receptor beta chains derived from one specimen sequenced in a study of cytomegalovirus exposure and HLA in healthy donors. The PCR had 60 Vbeta and 13 Jbeta primers. This table comes from immunoSEQ multiplex PCR, and its TCRdb copy is limited to in-frame clones, with some not included. The sample shows some 200,000 clones, around 88% of them seen only once. Sequenced input: PBMCs. These receptors originate from a woman aged 18-29 years in good health and CMV-seronegative.

V gene TRBV2 combines with J gene TRBJ1-1; TRBD1 agrees at 8 bases. In germline, CDR1 is SNHLY, CDR2 FYNNEI. There are 14 residues in the CDR3. J gave up 1 base and V 10 bases, and 8 bases lay outside the gene matches. CDR3 loop: CATRDRRTNTEAFF. Here the CDR3 DNA reads TGTGCCACCCGGGACAGGCGGACGAACACTGAAGCTTTCTTT.

The gene calls are TRBV9 and TRBJ2-2, with TRBD1 matching over 7 bases. V lost 1 base and J lost 6; bases outside the gene matches: 9. The CDR3 is 16 amino acids. Germline-derived CDR1 and CDR2 are SGDLS and YYNGEE. CDR3 sequence reads: CASSVRKGAKAGELFF. The CDR3 coding sequence is TGTGCCAGCAGCGTACGAAAGGGGGCGAAGGCCGGGGAGCTGTTTTTT. Filled out from reference TRBV9 and TRBJ2-2, the complete variable domain reads DSGVTQTPKHLITATGQRVTLRCSPRSGDLSVYWYQQSLDQGLQFLIQYYNGEERAKGNILERFSAQQFPDLHSELNLSSLELGDSALYFCASSVRKGAKAGELFFGEGSRLTVL.

This clone was found once. The rearrangement uses TRBV7-6 and TRBJ2-1; D is undetermined. The germline gives CDR1 SGHVS, CDR2 FNYEAQ. V lost 3 bases and J lost 9, with 6 bases in between. The length of the CDR3 is 11 residues. The CDR3 spells CASSLHGEQFF. The CDR3 DNA sequence: TGTGCCAGCAGCTTGCACGGTGAGCAGTTCTTC.

The chain recombines TRBV4-2 with TRBJ2-7, with 7 bases fitting TRBD1. The CDR3 sequence is 15 residues long. After removal of 4 bases from V and 3 bases from J, the junction contained 9 bases not matched to a gene. Germline assignment: CDR1 LGHNA and CDR2 YNFKEQ. CDR3 sequence: CASSPRQGAFYEQYF. CDR3 coding DNA: TGTGCCAGCAGCCCCCGACAGGGAGCCTTCTACGAGCAGTACTTC.

This chain connects TRBV7-3 to TRBJ2-3; D perhaps matches TRBD2 (5 bases). V lost 5 bases and J 0 bases, leaving 15 bases between the germline ends. The CDR3 spans 16 residues. The germline CDR1 and CDR2 sequences are SGHTA and FQGTGA. CDR3 nucleotide sequence: TGTGCCAGCAGCCCGCAGCCAGCGGCCAGCACAGATACGCAGTATTTT. The encoded protein is CASSPQPAASTDTQYF. Using reference TRBV7-3 and TRBJ2-3 for the parts outside the CDR3, the full variable domain is GAGVSQTPSNKVTEKGKYVELRCDPISGHTALYWYRQSLGQGPEFLIYFQGTGAADDSGLPNDRFFAVRPEGSVSTLKIQRTERGDSAVYLCASSPQPAASTDTQYFGPGTRLTVL.

The V call is TRBV7-9, the J call TRBJ2-5; D is unresolved. The assigned J gene may be wrong: the sequence end matches TRBJ2-7 better. The germline V gene encodes CDR1 SEHNR and CDR2 FQNEAQ (reference sequence). The CDR3 has 12 residues. In DNA, the CDR3 is TGTGCCAGCAGCTTAGTTTTTTACGAGCAGTACTTC. It codes for CASSLVFYEQYF.

The J gene is TRBJ2-5, the V gene TRBV6-5, with D possibly matching TRBD2 (6 bases). This CDR3 contains 15 residues. CDR1 MNHEY and CDR2 SVGAGI come from the germline V gene. Trimming removed 1 base at V and 5 bases at J, with 14 bases between. CDR3 region: CASSYLGGVRETQYF. CDR3 coding DNA: TGTGCCAGCAGTTACTTGGGCGGGGTGCGGGAGACCCAGTACTTC.

DNA for the CDR3: TGTGCCAGCAGCCCTGGGCGGGATGAGCAGTTCTTC. Protein sequence: CASSPGRDEQFF. The chain is built from TRBV11-2 and TRBJ2-1; D possibly corresponds to TRBD2 (5 bases). This CDR3 region has 12 residues. Germline loops: CDR1 SGHAT, CDR2 FQNNGV. V gave up 5 bases and J gave up 8 bases, with 10 bases separating them.

This clone was observed a few times. In DNA form, the CDR3 reads TGTGCCAGCAGCTTTACAGGGGACTACGAGCAGTACTTC. Translating it yields CASSFTGDYEQYF. The J gene is TRBJ2-7, the V gene TRBV7-3, with TRBD1 matching over 7 bases. Germline V CDR1 and CDR2: SGHTA, FQGTGA. The CDR3 contains 13 residues. The V gene end was trimmed by 3 bases and the J gene end by 3 bases; junction bases not matched to a gene: 2. Based on the CDR3 plus reference TRBV7-3 and TRBJ2-7, the full variable domain is GAGVSQTPSNKVTEKGKYVELRCDPISGHTALYWYRQSLGQGPEFLIYFQGTGAADDSGLPNDRFFAVRPEGSVSTLKIQRTERGDSAVYLCASSFTGDYEQYFGPGTRLTVT.

This chain connects TRBV19 to TRBJ2-4; 11 bases map to TRBD1. Trimming cost V 5 bases and J 5 bases; bases outside gene matches: 2. From germline, CDR1 is LNHDA and CDR2 SQIVND (reference sequence). The length of the CDR3 is 14 residues. In DNA, the CDR3 is TGTGCCAGTAGTCGGACAGGGGGCGAAAACATTCAGTACTTC. The encoded protein is CASSRTGGENIQYF. The full variable domain, with the rest looked up from reference TRBV19 and TRBJ2-4, is DGGITQSPKYLFRKEGQNVTLSCEQNLNHDAMYWYRQDPGQGLRLIYYSQIVNDFQKGDIAEGYSVSREKKESFPLTVTSAQKNPTAFYLCASSRTGGENIQYFGAGTRLSVL.

The chain links TRBV10-2 to TRBJ2-5; 8 bases align to TRBD2. The J call may be incorrect, as the DNA end agrees better with TRBJ2-7. The CDR3 runs to 16 residues. Germline V gene data show CDR1 as WSHSY and CDR2 as SAAADI. Here the CDR3 reads CASSESWSGSPYEQYF. The CDR3 nucleotides are TGCGCCAGCAGTGAGTCCTGGAGCGGGAGTCCCTACGAGCAGTACTTC.

The chain employs TRBV27 and TRBJ1-1; 8 bases align to TRBD1. Germline CDR1 and CDR2: MNHEY and SMNVEV (reference sequence). The CDR3 extends over 14 amino acids. V lost 5 bases and J lost 5; bases outside the gene matches: 7. In DNA form, the CDR3 reads TGTGCCAGCAGTGTCCAGGGGGCGCGGACTGAAGCTTTCTTT. This encodes CASSVQGARTEAFF.

This sequence joins TRBV10-3 and TRBJ2-3; D gene unclear. V lost 4 bases, J lost 2 bases, and 10 bases lay in between. Germline CDR1 and CDR2: ENHRY and SYGVKD. CDR3 length equals 14 residues. CDR3 coding DNA: TGTGCCATCAGTGCTGTTGGCCCCACAGATACGCAGTATTTT. Protein: CAISAVGPTDTQYF.

In the case of this clone: One junction end does not reproduce the germline sequence, and a read error may be involved. The chain combines TRBV18 with TRBJ2-1, with D possibly TRBD1 on 6 matching bases. CDR3 length: 13 amino acids. Germline loops: CDR1 KGHSH, CDR2 LQKENI. The CDR3 loop reads CASSPDRYNEQLF. CDR3 nucleotides: TGTGCCAGCTCGCCGGACAGATACAATGAGCAGCTCTTC. Variable domain in full (rest from reference TRBV18 and TRBJ2-1): NAGVMQNPRHLVRRRGQEARLRCSPMKGHSHVYWYRQLPEEGLKFMVYLQKENIIDESGMPKERFSAEFPKEGPSILRIQQVVRGDSAAYFCASSPDRYNEQLFGPGTRLTVL.

The table lists this clone with a count of one. V is TRBV2 and J is TRBJ1-5; 12 bases align to TRBD1. The germline V gene encodes CDR1 SNHLY and CDR2 FYNNEI. The V segment lost 5 bases and the J segment 7 bases; nucleotides outside the gene matches: 9. The CDR3 has 16 amino acids. The chain's CDR3 is CASSSGTGGVGQPQHF. For the CDR3, the DNA is TGTGCCAGCAGTTCCGGGACAGGGGGCGTGGGACAGCCCCAGCATTTT.

This clone was picked up one time. The CDR3 here is CGQLNREEGGYTF. The DNA of the CDR3 is TGCGGACAACTGAACAGGGAAGAAGGTGGCTACACCTTC. V gene TRBV10-1 combines with J gene TRBJ1-2; possibly TRBD1 for D (6 bases). CDR1 and CDR2 (germline): WNHNN, SYGVQD (reference sequence). The CDR3 sequence is 13 residues long.